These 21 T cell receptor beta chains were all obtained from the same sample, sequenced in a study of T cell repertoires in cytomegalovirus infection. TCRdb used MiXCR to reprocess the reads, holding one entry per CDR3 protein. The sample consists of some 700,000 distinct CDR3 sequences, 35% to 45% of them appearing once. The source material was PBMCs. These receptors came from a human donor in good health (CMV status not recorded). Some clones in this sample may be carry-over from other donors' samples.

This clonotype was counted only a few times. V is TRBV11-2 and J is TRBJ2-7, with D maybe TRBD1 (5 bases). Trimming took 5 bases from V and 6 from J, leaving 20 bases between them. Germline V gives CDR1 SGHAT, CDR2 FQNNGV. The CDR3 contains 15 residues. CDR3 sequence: CASSLIRGREREQYF. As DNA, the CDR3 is TGTGCCAGCAGCCTAATAAGGGGCAGGGAACGCGAGCAGTACTTC.

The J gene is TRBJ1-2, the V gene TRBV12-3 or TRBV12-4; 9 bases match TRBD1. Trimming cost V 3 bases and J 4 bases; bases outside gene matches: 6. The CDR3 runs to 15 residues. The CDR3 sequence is CASSFGQGSAYGYTF. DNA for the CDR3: TGTGCCAGCAGTTTTGGACAGGGGTCAGCCTATGGCTACACCTTC.

The CDR3 DNA follows: TGTGCCAGCAGTTGGACAGGGCAAGAGCAGTACTTC. This encodes CASSWTGQEQYF. This chain connects TRBV2 to TRBJ2-7; 8 bases match TRBD1. The CDR3 consists of 12 residues. V lost 5 bases and J lost 7; bases outside the gene matches: 4. CDR1 and CDR2 from the germline V gene are SNHLY and FYNNEI.

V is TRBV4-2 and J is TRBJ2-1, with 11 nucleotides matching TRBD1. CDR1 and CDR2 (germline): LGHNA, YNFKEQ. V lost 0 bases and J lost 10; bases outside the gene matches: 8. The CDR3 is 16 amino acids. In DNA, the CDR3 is TGTGCCAGCAGCCAAGAGGGACAGGGGGAAGGCTGGGAGCAGTTCTTC. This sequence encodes CASSQEGQGEGWEQFF.

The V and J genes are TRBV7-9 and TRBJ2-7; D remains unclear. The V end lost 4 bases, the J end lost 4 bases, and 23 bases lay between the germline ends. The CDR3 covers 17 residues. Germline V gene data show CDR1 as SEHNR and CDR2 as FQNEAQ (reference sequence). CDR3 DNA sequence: TGTGCCAGCAGCTCCGGTCGCTGGGCATACAACTTTTACGAGCAGTACTTC. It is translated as CASSSGRWAYNFYEQYF. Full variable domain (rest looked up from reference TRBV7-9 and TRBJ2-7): DTGVSQNPRHKITKRGQNVTFRCDPISEHNRLYWYRQTLGQGPEFLTYFQNEAQLEKSRLLSDRFSAERPKGSFSTLEIQRTEQGDSAMYLCASSSGRWAYNFYEQYFGPGTRLTVT.

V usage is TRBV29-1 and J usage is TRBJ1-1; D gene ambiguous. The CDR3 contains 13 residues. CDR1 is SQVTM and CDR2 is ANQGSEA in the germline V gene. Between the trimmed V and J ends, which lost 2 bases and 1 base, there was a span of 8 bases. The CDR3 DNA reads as TGCAGCGTTGAACTAAGTCCGAACACTGAAGCTTTCTTT. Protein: CSVELSPNTEAFF.

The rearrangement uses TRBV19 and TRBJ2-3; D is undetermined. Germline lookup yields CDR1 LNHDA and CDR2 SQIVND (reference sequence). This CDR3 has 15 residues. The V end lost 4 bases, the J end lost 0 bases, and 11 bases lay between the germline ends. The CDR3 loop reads CASSTVRDSTDTQYF. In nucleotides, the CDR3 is TGTGCCAGTAGTACGGTCAGAGATAGCACAGATACGCAGTATTTT.

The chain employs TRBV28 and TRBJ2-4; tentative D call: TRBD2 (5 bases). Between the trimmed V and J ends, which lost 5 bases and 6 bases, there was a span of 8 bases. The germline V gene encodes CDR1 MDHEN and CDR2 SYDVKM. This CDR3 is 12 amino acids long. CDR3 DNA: TGTGCCAGCAGTACTAGTTTAAACATTCAGTACTTC. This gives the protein CASSTSLNIQYF.

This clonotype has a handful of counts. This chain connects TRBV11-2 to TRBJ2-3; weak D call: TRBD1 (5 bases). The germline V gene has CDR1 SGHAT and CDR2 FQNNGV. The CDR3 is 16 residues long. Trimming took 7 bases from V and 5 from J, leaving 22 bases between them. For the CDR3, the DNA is TGTGCCAGCACCCACAGGAGCTTCCTGTCACAAGATACGCAGTATTTT. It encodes CASTHRSFLSQDTQYF.

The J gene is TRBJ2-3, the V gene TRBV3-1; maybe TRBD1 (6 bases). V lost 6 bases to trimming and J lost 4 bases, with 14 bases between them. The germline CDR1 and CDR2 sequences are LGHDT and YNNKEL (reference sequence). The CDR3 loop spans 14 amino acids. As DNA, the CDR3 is TGTGCCAGCAGTCTTACAGGGATGGCAGATACGCAGTATTTT. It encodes CASSLTGMADTQYF.

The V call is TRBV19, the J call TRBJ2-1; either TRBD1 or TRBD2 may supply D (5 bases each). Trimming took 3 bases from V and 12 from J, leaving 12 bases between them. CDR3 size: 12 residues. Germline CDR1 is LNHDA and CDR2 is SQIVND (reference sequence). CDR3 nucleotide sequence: TGTGCCAGTAGTATTCGGGAAAGGGGGCAGTTCTTC. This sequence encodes CASSIRERGQFF.

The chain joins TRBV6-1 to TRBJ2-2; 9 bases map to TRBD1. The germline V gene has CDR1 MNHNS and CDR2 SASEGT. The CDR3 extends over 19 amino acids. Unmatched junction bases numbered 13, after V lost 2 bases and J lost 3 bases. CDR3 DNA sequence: TGTGCCAGCAGTGAATCCCCGGCCCTGGACAGGGGCGACACCGGGGAGCTGTTTTTT. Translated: CASSESPALDRGDTGELFF.

CDR3: CASSRRAQYQETQYF. Here the CDR3 DNA reads TGTGCCAGCAGCCGCCGGGCTCAATACCAAGAGACCCAGTACTTC. The rearrangement joins TRBV6-1 to TRBJ2-5; no clear D gene. The V and J ends lost 6 bases and 0 bases respectively, with 14 bases between them. The CDR3 runs 15 residues. Per the germline V gene, CDR1 is MNHNS and CDR2 is SASEGT.

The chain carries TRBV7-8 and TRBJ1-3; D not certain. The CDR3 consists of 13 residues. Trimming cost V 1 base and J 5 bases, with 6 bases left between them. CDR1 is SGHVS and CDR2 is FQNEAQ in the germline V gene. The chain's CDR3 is CASSLGRRNTIYF. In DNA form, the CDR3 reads TGTGCCAGCAGCTTAGGAAGGAGAAACACCATATATTTT.

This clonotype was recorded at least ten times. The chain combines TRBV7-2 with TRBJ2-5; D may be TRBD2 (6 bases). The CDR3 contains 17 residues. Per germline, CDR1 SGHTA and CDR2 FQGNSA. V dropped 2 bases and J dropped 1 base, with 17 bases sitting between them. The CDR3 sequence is CASSLPRAGGAQETQYF. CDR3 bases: TGTGCCAGCAGCTTACCACGGGCGGGCGGGGCCCAAGAGACCCAGTACTTC.

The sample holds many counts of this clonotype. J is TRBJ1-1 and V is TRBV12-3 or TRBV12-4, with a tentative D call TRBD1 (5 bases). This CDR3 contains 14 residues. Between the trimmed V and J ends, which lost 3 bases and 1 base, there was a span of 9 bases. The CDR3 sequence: CASSLRRGNTEAFF. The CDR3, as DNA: TGTGCCAGCAGTTTGAGGAGGGGGAACACTGAAGCTTTCTTT.

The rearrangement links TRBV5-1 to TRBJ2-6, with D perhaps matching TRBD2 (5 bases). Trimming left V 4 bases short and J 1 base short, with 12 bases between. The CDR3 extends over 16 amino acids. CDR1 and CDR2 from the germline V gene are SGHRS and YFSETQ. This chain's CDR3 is CASSRSPGSGANVLTF. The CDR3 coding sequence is TGCGCCAGCAGCCGGAGTCCGGGATCTGGGGCCAACGTCCTGACTTTC.

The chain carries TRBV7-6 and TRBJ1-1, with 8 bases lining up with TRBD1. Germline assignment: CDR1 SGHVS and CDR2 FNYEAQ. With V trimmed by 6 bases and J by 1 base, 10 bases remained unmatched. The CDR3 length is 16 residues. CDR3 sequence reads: CASRGGQGIRNTEAFF. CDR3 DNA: TGTGCCAGCAGGGGCGGACAGGGTATCAGGAACACTGAAGCTTTCTTT.

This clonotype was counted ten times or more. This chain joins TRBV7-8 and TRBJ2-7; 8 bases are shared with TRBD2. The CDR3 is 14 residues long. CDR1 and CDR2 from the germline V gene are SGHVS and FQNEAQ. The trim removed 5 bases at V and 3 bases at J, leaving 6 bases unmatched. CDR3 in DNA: TGTGCCAGCAGCCTTCCGGGGGGGGGCTACGAGCAGTACTTC. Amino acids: CASSLPGGGYEQYF.

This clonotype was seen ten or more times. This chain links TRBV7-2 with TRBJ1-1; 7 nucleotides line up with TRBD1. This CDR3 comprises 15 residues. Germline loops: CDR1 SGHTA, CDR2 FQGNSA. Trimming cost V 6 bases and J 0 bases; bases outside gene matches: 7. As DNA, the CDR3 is TGTGCCAGCAGAAATACCGGGACAGTGAACACTGAAGCTTTCTTT. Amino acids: CASRNTGTVNTEAFF.

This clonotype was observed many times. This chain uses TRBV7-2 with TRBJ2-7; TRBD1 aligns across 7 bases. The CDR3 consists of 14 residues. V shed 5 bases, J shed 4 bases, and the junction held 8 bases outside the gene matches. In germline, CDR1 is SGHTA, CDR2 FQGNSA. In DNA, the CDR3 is TGTGCCAGCAGCCTCCGGGACAGATTATACGAGCAGTACTTC. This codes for CASSLRDRLYEQYF. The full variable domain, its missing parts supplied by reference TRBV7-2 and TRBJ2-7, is GAGVSQSPSNKVTEKGKDVELRCDPISGHTALYWYRQSLGQGLEFLIYFQGNSAPDKSGLPSDRFSAERTGGSVSTLTIQRTQQEDSAVYLCASSLRDRLYEQYFGPGTRLTVT.